The 32 T cell receptor beta chains given below trace back to one sample, sequenced in a study of cytomegalovirus exposure and HLA in healthy donors. PCR primers comprised 60 Vbeta and 13 Jbeta primers. Sequencing was performed with immunoSEQ multiplex PCR; in TCRdb, only in-frame clones are kept and a portion is missing. The data contain over 110,000 clones, 75% to 90% of them singletons. Sequenced sample: PBMCs. The source of these receptors is a man aged 40-55 years in good health and CMV-seronegative.

This chain connects TRBV25-1 to TRBJ1-2, with D tentatively TRBD1 (6 bases). The CDR3 totals 15 residues. Trimming pared 1 base from V and 1 base from J, leaving 10 bases between. Germline CDR1 is MGHDK and CDR2 is SYGVNS. CDR3 protein: CASSESGDLNYGYTF. The CDR3 DNA is TGTGCCAGCAGTGAATCAGGGGACCTTAACTATGGCTACACCTTC.

About this clone: Here the CDR3 omits its conserved ending phenylalanine or tryptophan, so a read error is the likely source. The gene calls are TRBV6-5 and TRBJ1-5; no reliable D call. Germline lookup yields CDR1 MNHEY and CDR2 SVGAGI. The V end lost 2 bases, the J end lost 6 bases, and 5 bases lay between the germline ends. CDR3 length: 12 residues. The CDR3 DNA reads TGTGCCAGCAGTTACCCGGGTCAGCCCCAGCATGTT. This sequence encodes CASSYPGQPQHV.

The chain combines TRBV30 with TRBJ1-1; weak D call: TRBD1 (6 bases). The CDR3 has 11 amino acids. Germline CDR1 and CDR2: GTSNPN and SVGIG (reference sequence). Trimming stripped 4 bases from V and 4 bases from J, with 7 bases between. In nucleotides, the CDR3 is TGTGCCTGGACAGGGGCCACTGAAGCTTTCTTT. Its protein is CAWTGATEAFF. The full variable domain, its missing parts supplied by reference TRBV30 and TRBJ1-1, is SQTIHQWPATLVQPVGSPLSLECTVEGTSNPNLYWYRQAAGRGLQLLFYSVGIGQISSEVPQNLSASRPQDRQFILSSKKLLLSDSGFYLCAWTGATEAFFGQGTRLTVV.

The sample holds one count of this clone. The chain carries TRBV12-5 and TRBJ2-1; TRBD1 might be the D (5 bases). Germline assignment: CDR1 LGHNT and CDR2 FRNRAP. V was cut by 5 bases and J by 6 bases, with 17 bases left in between. This CDR3 spans 15 amino acids. The CDR3 reads CASGLRQGLGNEQFF. The CDR3 coding sequence is TGTGCTAGTGGTCTTCGTCAGGGATTAGGCAATGAGCAGTTCTTC. Drawing the rest from reference TRBV12-5 and TRBJ2-1, the complete variable domain is DARVTQTPRHKVTEMGQEVTMRCQPILGHNTVFWYRQTMMQGLELLAYFRNRAPLDDSGMPKDRFSAEMPDATLATLKIQPSEPRDSAVYFCASGLRQGLGNEQFFGPGTRLTVL.

The V and J genes are TRBV10-1 and TRBJ1-4; D remains ambiguous. CDR1 and CDR2 from the germline V gene are WNHNN and SYGVQD (reference sequence). Trimming cost V 8 bases and J 1 base, with 17 bases left between them. This CDR3 region has 16 residues. In nucleotides, the CDR3 is TGCGCCAGCCGTAGAGGGTTCAAAGAAACTAATGAAAAACTGTTTTTT. This encodes CASRRGFKETNEKLFF.

This sequence joins TRBV6-1 and TRBJ1-1; 7 bases line up with TRBD1. With 2 bases clipped from V and 11 bases from J, the junction kept 17 bases outside the gene matches. The CDR3 loop spans 16 amino acids. From germline, CDR1 is MNHNS and CDR2 SASEGT. CDR3 nucleotide sequence: TGTGCCAGCAGTGAAACTAGGACAGGAGGGTCGGTGGACGCTTTCTTT. It yields the protein CASSETRTGGSVDAFF.

The chain recombines TRBV19 with TRBJ2-1; a weak D match, TRBD1 (6 bases). CDR3 length: 12 amino acids. Germline CDR1 and CDR2: LNHDA and SQIVND (reference sequence). With 6 bases removed from V and 7 bases from J, the gap between germline ends came to 10 bases. CDR3 loop: CASSPGVNEQFF. The CDR3 nucleotides are TGTGCCAGTAGCCCAGGGGTGAATGAGCAGTTCTTC.

This clone was detected once. V usage is TRBV10-3 and J usage is TRBJ1-1; perhaps TRBD1 as D (5 bases). This CDR3 contains 13 residues. Germline V gene sequence: CDR1 ENHRY, CDR2 SYGVKD. V lost 6 bases to trimming and J lost 6 bases, with 14 bases between them. The CDR3 DNA is TGTGCCATCAGCCGGGGGGTTGGGGCTGAAGCTTTCTTT. Translated, it gives CAISRGVGAEAFF.

This clone has a handful of counts. This chain links TRBV4-1 with TRBJ1-1; no clear D. Germline V gene lookup returns CDR1 MGHRA and CDR2 YSYEKL. V lost 0 bases to trimming and J lost 3 bases, with 11 bases between them. The CDR3 has 15 amino acids. CDR3 in DNA: TGCGCCAGCAGCCAAGATGTAGCGGTGGACACTGAAGCTTTCTTT. The encoded protein is CASSQDVAVDTEAFF.

This clone was counted a few times. The chain recombines TRBV2 with TRBJ2-7; 13 nucleotides agree with TRBD2. The CDR3 runs 16 residues. Germline V gives CDR1 SNHLY, CDR2 FYNNEI. Trimming took 6 bases from V and 7 from J; bases not matched to a gene: 12. The DNA for the CDR3 is TGTGCCAGCAGCCCAAAGACTAGCGGGGGGCCGAGGGAGCAGTACTTC. Its protein is CASSPKTSGGPREQYF.

The rearrangement joins TRBV29-1 to TRBJ1-2, with a possible D match to TRBD1 (5 bases). The V end lost 6 bases, the J end lost 3 bases, and 11 bases lay between the germline ends. Per germline, CDR1 SQVTM and CDR2 ANQGSEA. CDR3 length: 12 amino acids. CDR3: CSVHTGDYGYTF. In DNA form, the CDR3 reads TGCAGCGTGCATACAGGAGACTATGGCTACACCTTC.

This clone was seen once. The chain employs TRBV9 and TRBJ1-4; D is unresolved. The CDR3 totals 15 residues. Germline loops: CDR1 SGDLS, CDR2 YYNGEE. The ends were cut back, 2 bases at V and 7 bases at J, with 15 bases in the middle. In nucleotides, the CDR3 is TGTGCCAGCAGCGTCGCGAGCGGGATTAGTGAAAAACTGTTTTTT. Translating it yields CASSVASGISEKLFF.

The J gene is TRBJ2-2, the V gene TRBV13; D unresolved. CDR1 is PRHDT, CDR2 FYEKMQ, per germline (reference sequence). The CDR3 length is 17 residues. V was cut by 0 bases and J by 5 bases, with 16 bases left in between. CDR3 sequence: CASSLGGTHLVTGELFF. The DNA for the CDR3 is TGTGCCAGCAGCTTAGGTGGCACGCACCTAGTAACCGGGGAGCTGTTTTTT.

This chain connects TRBV28 to TRBJ2-7; D is undetermined. Trimming left V 2 bases short and J 4 bases short, with 6 bases between. This CDR3 is 12 amino acids long. The V gene's germline CDR1 is MDHEN and CDR2 SYDVKM. CDR3 amino acids: CASSLPRYEQYF. In DNA form, the CDR3 reads TGTGCCAGCAGTTTACCCCGGTACGAGCAGTACTTC.

The CDR3 loop reads CASSTSSGAYNEQFF. The DNA for the CDR3 is TGTGCCAGCAGTACGTCTAGCGGGGCCTACAATGAGCAGTTCTTC. The chain combines TRBV6-5 with TRBJ2-1; 9 bases are shared with TRBD2. The CDR3 consists of 15 residues. The germline gives CDR1 MNHEY, CDR2 SVGAGI. Trimming at V came to 5 bases and at J to 2 bases, leaving 4 bases not matched to a gene.

J is TRBJ1-6 and V is TRBV7-8; 7 nucleotides line up with TRBD1. Per germline, CDR1 SGHVS and CDR2 FQNEAQ. The length of the CDR3 is 15 residues. Germline trimming cut 1 base from V and 6 bases from J; bases unmatched to any gene: 3. The DNA for the CDR3 is TGTGCCAGCAGCTTAGTCCGGGACAGTAATTCACCCCTCCACTTT. Its protein is CASSLVRDSNSPLHF. Drawing the rest from reference TRBV7-8 and TRBJ1-6, the complete variable domain is GAGVSQSPRYKVAKRGQDVALRCDPISGHVSLFWYQQALGQGPEFLTYFQNEAQLDKSGLPSDRFFAERPEGSVSTLKIQRTQQEDSAVYLCASSLVRDSNSPLHFGNGTRLTVT.

This sequence joins TRBV9 and TRBJ1-6; TRBD1 is a possible D gene (5 bases). The CDR3 spans 16 residues. V was shortened by 3 bases and J by 6 bases, with 16 bases between the two germline ends. CDR1 SGDLS and CDR2 YYNGEE come from the germline V gene. The CDR3 protein is CASSDPPGRVNSPLHF. CDR3 DNA: TGTGCCAGCAGCGACCCGCCCGGCAGGGTTAATTCACCCCTCCACTTT.

In this sample, this clone turned up once. This CDR3 is CASRLGDRAYGYTF. CDR3 bases: TGTGCCAGCAGGTTAGGGGACAGGGCCTATGGCTACACCTTC. V usage is TRBV27 and J usage is TRBJ1-2, with 9 bases identical to TRBD1. The CDR3 has 14 residues. Germline lookup yields CDR1 MNHEY and CDR2 SMNVEV (reference sequence). The V and J ends lost 6 bases and 4 bases, in that order; junction bases with no gene match: 6.

The V call is TRBV6-1, the J call TRBJ2-5, with unresolved D. The J call is uncertain, as TRBJ2-7 better fits the DNA end. The CDR3 is 10 residues long. The germline gives CDR1 MNHNS, CDR2 SASEGT. CDR3 protein: CASSDYEQYF. CDR3 sequence (DNA): TGTGCCAGCAGTGACTACGAGCAGTACTTC.

The CDR3 DNA sequence: TGTGCCAGCTGCACTGACAGGGGTGGCTCACCCCTCCACTTT. Protein product: CASCTDRGGSPLHF. V gene TRBV18 combines with J gene TRBJ1-6; TRBD1 agrees at 8 bases. The germline CDR1 and CDR2 sequences are KGHSH and LQKENI. The CDR3 has 14 residues. Losses at the gene ends were 7 bases for V and 10 bases for J; bases not matched to a gene: 9. The entire variable domain, with the rest obtained from reference TRBV18 and TRBJ1-6, is as follows: NAGVMQNPRHLVRRRGQEARLRCSPMKGHSHVYWYRQLPEEGLKFMVYLQKENIIDESGMPKERFSAEFPKEGPSILRIQQVVRGDSAAYFCASCTDRGGSPLHFGNGTRLTVT.

In its sample, this clone was seen a few times. The CDR3 loop reads CASSESTGGVEKLFF. In nucleotides, the CDR3 is TGTGCCAGCAGTGAATCGACAGGGGGCGTTGAAAAACTGTTTTTT. The rearrangement joins TRBV6-1 to TRBJ1-4; 10 nucleotides align to TRBD1. The germline CDR1 and CDR2 sequences are MNHNS and SASEGT. This CDR3 region has 15 residues. With V trimmed by 2 bases and J by 7 bases, 4 bases remained unmatched.

In its sample, this clone was seen a few times. J is TRBJ2-7 and V is TRBV5-6, with 7 bases identical to TRBD2. CDR1 and CDR2 from the germline V gene are SGHDT and YYEEEE. CDR3 length: 15 amino acids. V lost 1 base, J lost 0 bases, and 4 bases stayed unmatched. DNA of the CDR3: TGTGCCAGCAGCTTGTTAGGGACTACCTCCTACGAGCAGTACTTC. Amino acid sequence: CASSLLGTTSYEQYF.

The gene calls are TRBV2 and TRBJ1-3; 9 nucleotides agree with TRBD1. Germline V gene lookup returns CDR1 SNHLY and CDR2 FYNNEI. The V segment lost 4 bases and the J segment 4 bases; nucleotides outside the gene matches: 8. The CDR3 runs to 16 residues. The CDR3 bases are TGTGCCAGCAGTGCCTCCGGGACAGGGCGAGGAAACACCATATATTTT. Its translation: CASSASGTGRGNTIYF.

The rearrangement links TRBV14 to TRBJ2-7, with 8 bases matching TRBD1. Germline V CDR1 and CDR2: SGHDN, FVKESK. The trim removed 2 bases at V and 6 bases at J, leaving 6 bases unmatched. This CDR3 contains 14 residues. CDR3 nucleotides: TGTGCCAGCAGCCAATGGCAGGGGGCGTCCGAGCAGTACTTC. It encodes CASSQWQGASEQYF.

The rearrangement joins TRBV5-1 to TRBJ1-5; 8 bases are shared with TRBD1. The germline V gene has CDR1 SGHRS and CDR2 YFSETQ. The CDR3 sequence is 15 residues long. Unmatched junction bases numbered 6, after V lost 4 bases and J lost 3 bases. This chain's CDR3 is CASSADRGSNQPQHF. DNA of the CDR3: TGCGCCAGCAGCGCAGACAGGGGTTCCAATCAGCCCCAGCATTTT.

This chain uses TRBV29-1 with TRBJ2-4; 7 nucleotides align to TRBD1. CDR1 is SQVTM and CDR2 is ANQGSEA in the germline V gene. The CDR3 runs to 12 residues. V lost 7 bases and J lost 4; bases outside the gene matches: 4. The CDR3 loop reads CSAATGKNIQYF. The DNA for the CDR3 is TGCAGCGCCGCGACAGGGAAAAACATTCAGTACTTC.

V and J are TRBV12-5 and TRBJ2-1; 9 bases are shared with TRBD1. V was pared by 7 bases and J by 4 bases, with 5 bases of the junction left unmatched. Germline CDR1 reads LGHNT; CDR2 reads FRNRAP. This CDR3 is 14 amino acids long. For the CDR3, the DNA is TGTGCTAGTGTCCCGGGACAGGGTTACAATGAGCAGTTCTTC. It encodes CASVPGQGYNEQFF.

This chain connects TRBV18 to TRBJ1-2, with D maybe TRBD1 (5 bases). V gave up 3 bases and J gave up 8 bases, with 10 bases separating them. The CDR3 spans 12 residues. Per germline, CDR1 KGHSH and CDR2 LQKENI. The CDR3, as DNA: TGTGCCAGCTCACCGGCGGAGGGGGGCTACACCTTC. Residues: CASSPAEGGYTF.

The chain combines TRBV7-3 with TRBJ2-1, with D possibly being TRBD1 (7 bases). CDR3 length: 18 residues. Germline CDR1 SGHTA, CDR2 FQGTGA. V lost 2 bases and J lost 10, with 27 bases in between. The CDR3 sequence is CASSLGSLGQPTRGEQFF. CDR3 nucleotide sequence: TGTGCCAGCAGCTTAGGGTCTCTGGGACAGCCGACTCGGGGGGAGCAGTTCTTC. The full variable domain, its missing parts supplied by reference TRBV7-3 and TRBJ2-1, is GAGVSQTPSNKVTEKGKYVELRCDPISGHTALYWYRQSLGQGPEFLIYFQGTGAADDSGLPNDRFFAVRPEGSVSTLKIQRTERGDSAVYLCASSLGSLGQPTRGEQFFGPGTRLTVL.

The chain recombines TRBV7-3 with TRBJ2-3; 11 bases map to TRBD2. The V gene end was trimmed by 1 base and the J gene end by 1 base; junction bases not matched to a gene: 10. The CDR3 is 19 amino acids. Germline assignment: CDR1 SGHTA and CDR2 FQGTGA. CDR3 DNA: TGTGCCAGCAGCTTAATGGGGCTAGCGGGGGGCCGTCGCACAGATACGCAGTATTTT. It yields the protein CASSLMGLAGGRRTDTQYF. Variable domain in full (rest from reference TRBV7-3 and TRBJ2-3): GAGVSQTPSNKVTEKGKYVELRCDPISGHTALYWYRQSLGQGPEFLIYFQGTGAADDSGLPNDRFFAVRPEGSVSTLKIQRTERGDSAVYLCASSLMGLAGGRRTDTQYFGPGTRLTVL.

V and J are TRBV7-9 and TRBJ2-7, with 9 bases identical to TRBD1. V was pared by 1 base and J by 3 bases, with 4 bases of the junction left unmatched. The CDR3 loop spans 15 amino acids. Germline CDR1 reads SEHNR; CDR2 reads FQNEAQ (reference sequence). The CDR3: CASSLVGTGIYEQYF. DNA for the CDR3: TGTGCCAGCAGCTTAGTAGGGACAGGGATCTACGAGCAGTACTTC.

This clone was counted only a few times. This chain uses TRBV2 with TRBJ2-7; no clear D gene. Germline V gives CDR1 SNHLY, CDR2 FYNNEI. V was pared by 7 bases and J by 3 bases, with 7 bases between. The CDR3 covers 11 residues. The CDR3 loop is CASIYYYEQYF. CDR3 bases: TGTGCCAGCATTTACTACTACGAGCAGTACTTC.